The present T cell receptor beta chain was sequenced within a study of radiation and T cells in renal cell carcinoma. CDR1 is LNHDA, CDR2 SQIVND, per germline (reference sequence). The CDR3 has 13 amino acids. V lost 7 bases, J lost 5 bases, and 5 bases stayed unmatched. Regarding this clone: The antigen is unknown.

General observations from the study: Top tumor clonotypes rose in blood 2 weeks post-radiation, then contracted.

Time point defined: blood 2 weeks post-SBRT. This sample's treatment: 15 Gy SBRT to primary tumor, nephrectomy 4 weeks later. The patient's renal cell carcinoma had clear cell pathology. Method: immunoSEQ multiplex PCR; TCRdb's copy keeps in-frame clones and lacks some. The profile shows about 150,000 clones, approximately 90% of them singletons. The sequence came from a woman aged 45-60 years with renal cell carcinoma. This sample comprised blood, obtained from a patient whose treatment included radiotherapy and nephrectomy. The chain recombines TRBV19 with TRBJ2-5; TRBD1 matches 9 bases. The CDR3 loop is CASTKDRGETQYF. The CDR3 DNA reads TGTGCCAGTACTAAAGACAGGGGGGAGACCCAGTACTTC.